This T cell receptor (beta chain) emerged from a study of technical replicates of blood from a few donors. Data came from immunoSEQ multiplex PCR; TCRdb stores just in-frame clones and leaves some out. The data contain some 13,000 clones, about 94% of them singletons. The V end lost 2 bases, the J end lost 1 base, and 3 bases lay between the germline ends. The CDR3 loop spans 13 amino acids. Germline V gene lookup returns CDR1 MNHEY and CDR2 SVGAGI. The sample consisted of PBMCs. This chain links TRBV6-5 with TRBJ1-3; no clear D gene. The TCR sequence derives from a human donor in good health. The CDR3 DNA is TGTGCCAGCAGTTACCCATCTGGAAACACCATATATTTT. Translation: CASSYPSGNTIYF.